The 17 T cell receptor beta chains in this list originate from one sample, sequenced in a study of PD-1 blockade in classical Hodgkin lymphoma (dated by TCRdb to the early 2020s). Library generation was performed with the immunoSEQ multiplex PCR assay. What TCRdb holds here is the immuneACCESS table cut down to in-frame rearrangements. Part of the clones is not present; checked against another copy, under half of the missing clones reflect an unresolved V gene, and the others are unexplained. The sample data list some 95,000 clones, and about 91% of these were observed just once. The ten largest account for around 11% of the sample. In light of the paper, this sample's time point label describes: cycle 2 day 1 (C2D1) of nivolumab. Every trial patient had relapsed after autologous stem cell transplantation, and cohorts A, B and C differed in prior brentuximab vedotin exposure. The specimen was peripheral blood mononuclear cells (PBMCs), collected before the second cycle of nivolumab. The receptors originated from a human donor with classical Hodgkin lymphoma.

The CDR3 DNA follows: TGTGCCAGTAGTATGATGGATAACTATGGCTACACCTTC. It codes for CASSMMDNYGYTF. The chain uses TRBV19 and TRBJ1-2; no clear D gene. Germline CDR1 LNHDA, CDR2 SQIVND (reference sequence). There are 13 residues in the CDR3. Between the trimmed V and J ends, which lost 3 bases and 1 base, there was a span of 6 bases.

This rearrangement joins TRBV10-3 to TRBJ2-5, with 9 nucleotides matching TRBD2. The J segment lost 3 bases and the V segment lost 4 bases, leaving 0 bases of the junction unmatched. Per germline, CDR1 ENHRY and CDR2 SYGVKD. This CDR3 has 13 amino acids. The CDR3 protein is CAISGGGEETQYF. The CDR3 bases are TGTGCCATCAGTGGCGGGGGGGAAGAGACCCAGTACTTC.

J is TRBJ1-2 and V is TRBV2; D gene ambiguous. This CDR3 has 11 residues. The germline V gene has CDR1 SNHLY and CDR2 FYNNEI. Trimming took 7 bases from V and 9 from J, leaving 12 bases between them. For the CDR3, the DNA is TGTGCCAGCACGAGCGCTGCGAGCTACACCTTC. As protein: CASTSAASYTF. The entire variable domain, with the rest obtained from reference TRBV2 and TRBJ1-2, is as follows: EPEVTQTPSHQVTQMGQEVILRCVPISNHLYFYWYRQILGQKVEFLVSFYNNEISEKSEIFDDQFSVERPDGSNFTLKIRSTKLEDSAMYFCASTSAASYTFGSGTRLTVV.

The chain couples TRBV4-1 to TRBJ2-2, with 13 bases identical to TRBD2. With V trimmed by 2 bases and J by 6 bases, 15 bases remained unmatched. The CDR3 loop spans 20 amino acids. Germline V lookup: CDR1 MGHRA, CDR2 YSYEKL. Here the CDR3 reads CASSQPRDSWTSGGPGELFF. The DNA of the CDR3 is TGCGCCAGCAGCCAACCCCGGGACTCCTGGACTAGCGGGGGACCCGGGGAGCTGTTTTTT.

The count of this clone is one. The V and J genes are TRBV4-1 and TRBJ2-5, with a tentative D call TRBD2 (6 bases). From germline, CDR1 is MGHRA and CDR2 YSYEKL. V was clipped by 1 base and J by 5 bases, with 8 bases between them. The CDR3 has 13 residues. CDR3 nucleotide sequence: TGCGCCAGCAGCCAAGTGGCGGGGGAGACCCAGTACTTC. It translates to CASSQVAGETQYF.

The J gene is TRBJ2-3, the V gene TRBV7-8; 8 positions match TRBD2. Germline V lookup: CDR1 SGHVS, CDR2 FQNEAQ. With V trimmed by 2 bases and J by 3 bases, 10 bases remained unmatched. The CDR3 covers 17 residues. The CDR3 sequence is CASSLRAGSGITDTQYF. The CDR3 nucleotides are TGTGCCAGCAGCTTACGGGCCGGTAGCGGGATAACAGATACGCAGTATTTT.

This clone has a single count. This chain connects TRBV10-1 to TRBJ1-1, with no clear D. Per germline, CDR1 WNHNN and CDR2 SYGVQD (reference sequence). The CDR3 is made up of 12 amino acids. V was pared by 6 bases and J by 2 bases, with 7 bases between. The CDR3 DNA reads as TGCGCCAGCAGAGGCCCTAACACTGAAGCTTTCTTT. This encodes CASRGPNTEAFF.

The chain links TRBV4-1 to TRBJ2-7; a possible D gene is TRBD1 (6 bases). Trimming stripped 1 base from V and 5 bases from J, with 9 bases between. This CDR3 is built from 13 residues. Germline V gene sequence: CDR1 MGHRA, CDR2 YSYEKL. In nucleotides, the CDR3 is TGCGCCAGCAGCCAAGTACAGGGTCACGAGCAGTACTTC. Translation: CASSQVQGHEQYF.

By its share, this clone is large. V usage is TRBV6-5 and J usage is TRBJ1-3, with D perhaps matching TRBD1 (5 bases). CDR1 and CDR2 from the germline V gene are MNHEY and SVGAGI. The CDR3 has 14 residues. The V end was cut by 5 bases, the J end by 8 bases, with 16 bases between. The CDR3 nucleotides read TGTGCCAGCAGTCAATCACTCGGGGGACACACCATATATTTT. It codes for CASSQSLGGHTIYF.

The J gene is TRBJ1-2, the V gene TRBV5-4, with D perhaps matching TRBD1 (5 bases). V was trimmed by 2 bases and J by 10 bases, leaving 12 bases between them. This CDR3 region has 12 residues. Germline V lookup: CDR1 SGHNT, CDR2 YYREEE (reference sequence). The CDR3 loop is CASSLGVKDYTF. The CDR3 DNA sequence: TGTGCCAGCAGCTTAGGGGTGAAAGACTACACCTTC.

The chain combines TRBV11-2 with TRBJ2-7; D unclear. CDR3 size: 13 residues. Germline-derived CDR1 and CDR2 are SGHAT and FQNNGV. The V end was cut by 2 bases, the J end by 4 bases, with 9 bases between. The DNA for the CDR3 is TGTGCCAGCAGCTTAACCCCACAGTACGAGCAGTACTTC. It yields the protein CASSLTPQYEQYF.

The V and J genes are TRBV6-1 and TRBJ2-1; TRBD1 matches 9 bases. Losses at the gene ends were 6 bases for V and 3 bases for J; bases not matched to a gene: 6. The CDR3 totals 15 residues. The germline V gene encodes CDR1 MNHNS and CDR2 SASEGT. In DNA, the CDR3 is TGTGCCAGCAGGTCCGGACAGGGGTACTACAATGAGCAGTTCTTC. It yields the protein CASRSGQGYYNEQFF.

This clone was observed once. The DNA for the CDR3 is TGTGCCAGCAGGTTGGGAAATTCACCCCTCCACTTT. Encoded protein: CASRLGNSPLHF. This rearrangement joins TRBV6-1 to TRBJ1-6; D remains unclear. The V gene's germline CDR1 is MNHNS and CDR2 SASEGT. V dropped 6 bases and J dropped 7 bases, with 7 bases sitting between them. This CDR3 has 12 residues.

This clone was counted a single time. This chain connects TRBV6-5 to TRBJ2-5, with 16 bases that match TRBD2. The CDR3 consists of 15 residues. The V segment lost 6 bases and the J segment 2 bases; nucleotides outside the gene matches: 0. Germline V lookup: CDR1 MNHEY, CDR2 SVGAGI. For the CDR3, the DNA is TGTGCCAGCAGGGGACTAGCGGGAGGGCAAGAGACCCAGTACTTC. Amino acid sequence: CASRGLAGGQETQYF.

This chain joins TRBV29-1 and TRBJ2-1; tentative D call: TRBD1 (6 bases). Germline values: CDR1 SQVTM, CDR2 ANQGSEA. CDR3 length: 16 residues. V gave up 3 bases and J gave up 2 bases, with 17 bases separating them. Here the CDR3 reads CSVEGVLAGAYNEQFF. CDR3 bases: TGCAGCGTTGAGGGGGTGCTGGCAGGGGCCTACAATGAGCAGTTCTTC.

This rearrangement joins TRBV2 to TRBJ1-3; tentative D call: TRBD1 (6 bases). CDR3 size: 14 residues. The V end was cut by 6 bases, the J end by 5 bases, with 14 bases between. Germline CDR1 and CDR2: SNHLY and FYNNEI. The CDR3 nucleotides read TGTGCCAGCAGGGACAGCTTTATTAGAAACACCATATATTTT. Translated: CASRDSFIRNTIYF.

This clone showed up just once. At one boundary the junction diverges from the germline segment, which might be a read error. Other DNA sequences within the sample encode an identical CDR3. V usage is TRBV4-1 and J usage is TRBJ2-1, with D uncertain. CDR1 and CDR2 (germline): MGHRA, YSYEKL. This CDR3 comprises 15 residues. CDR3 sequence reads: CASSQDASDYNEQFF. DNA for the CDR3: TGCGCCAGCAGCCAAGATGCTTCGGATTACAATGAGCAATTCTTC.